The 20 T cell receptor beta chains below come from one sample, sequenced in a study of shared clonotypes between healthy human individuals. Some clones are missing from TCRdb's copy, which holds only in-frame ones; the method was immunoSEQ multiplex PCR. This sample has approximately 2.4 million clones, with 90% to 97% found just once. Sequencing input: naive CD4+ T cells sorted from blood. Documented subset: CD45RA+ positively selected. The receptor source for this set is a man between 18 and 35 years old in good health.

This chain uses TRBV9 with TRBJ2-7; 7 nucleotides align to TRBD1. V dropped 0 bases and J dropped 6; count of bases not matched to a gene: 6. This CDR3 region has 14 residues. Germline V gives CDR1 SGDLS, CDR2 YYNGEE. CDR3 protein: CASSVEDRVTEQYF. CDR3 DNA sequence: TGTGCCAGCAGCGTAGAAGACAGGGTGACCGAGCAGTACTTC.

This chain's CDR3 is CATRVTANTGELFF. The CDR3 nucleotides read TGTGCCACCCGGGTGACAGCGAACACCGGGGAGCTGTTTTTT. This chain connects TRBV6-5 to TRBJ2-2, with D possibly TRBD1 on 5 matching bases. With 10 bases removed from V and 0 bases from J, the gap between germline ends came to 12 bases. CDR1 is MNHEY, CDR2 SVGAGI, per germline. The CDR3 has 14 residues.

A single count supports this clone. J is TRBJ2-3 and V is TRBV7-6; TRBD2 is a possible D gene (5 bases). The CDR3 loop spans 16 amino acids. The ends were cut back, 2 bases at V and 1 base at J, with 13 bases in the middle. Per the germline V gene, CDR1 is SGHVS and CDR2 is FNYEAQ. The CDR3 sequence is CASSLIGGSGTDTQYF. CDR3 in DNA: TGTGCCAGCAGCTTAATTGGAGGAAGCGGCACAGATACGCAGTATTTT.

The rearrangement joins TRBV29-1 to TRBJ2-2; TRBD2 is a possible D gene (5 bases). This CDR3 is 12 amino acids long. Germline values: CDR1 SQVTM, CDR2 ANQGSEA. Deletions cut 1 base from V and 5 bases from J, with 5 bases between. The CDR3 loop is CSVEGETGELFF. The DNA for the CDR3 is TGCAGCGTTGAAGGGGAGACCGGGGAGCTGTTTTTT.

This rearrangement joins TRBV5-6 to TRBJ1-2; 9 positions match TRBD1. This CDR3 has 14 residues. The V gene's germline CDR1 is SGHDT and CDR2 YYEEEE. V shed 4 bases and J 6 bases; nucleotides not matched to a gene: 7. CDR3 in amino acids: CASSPPGQGHGYTF. The CDR3, as DNA: TGTGCCAGCAGCCCCCCGGGACAGGGACATGGCTACACCTTC.

Here the CDR3 reads CASSPGLATGEQFF. CDR3 in DNA: TGCGCCAGCAGCCCCGGACTAGCGACGGGGGAGCAGTTCTTC. This chain connects TRBV5-1 to TRBJ2-1; 9 nucleotides align to TRBD2. With V trimmed by 4 bases and J by 10 bases, 9 bases remained unmatched. This CDR3 comprises 14 residues. CDR1 is SGHRS and CDR2 is YFSETQ in the germline V gene.

CDR3 sequence reads: CASSARQGGYTF. CDR3 bases: TGTGCCAGTAGTGCACGGCAGGGAGGCTACACCTTC. V gene TRBV19 combines with J gene TRBJ1-2; D may be TRBD1 (5 bases). The germline V gene has CDR1 LNHDA and CDR2 SQIVND (reference sequence). The CDR3 spans 12 residues. The V end lost 5 bases, the J end lost 8 bases, and 12 bases lay between the germline ends. Combining the CDR3 with reference TRBV19 and TRBJ1-2 gives the whole variable domain DGGITQSPKYLFRKEGQNVTLSCEQNLNHDAMYWYRQDPGQGLRLIYYSQIVNDFQKGDIAEGYSVSREKKESFPLTVTSAQKNPTAFYLCASSARQGGYTFGSGTRLTVV.

In this sample, this clone turned up a few times. The rearrangement links TRBV29-1 to TRBJ1-1; D gene ambiguous. The CDR3 loop spans 11 amino acids. Germline CDR1 and CDR2: SQVTM and ANQGSEA. V was cut by 0 bases and J by 7 bases, with 6 bases left in between. CDR3 region: CSVEEVIEAFF. DNA of the CDR3: TGCAGCGTTGAAGAGGTCATTGAAGCTTTCTTT.

The chain uses TRBV30 and TRBJ2-7; the match to TRBD1 covers 9 bases. The CDR3 sequence is 15 residues long. CDR1 GTSNPN and CDR2 SVGIG come from the germline V gene (reference sequence). V shed 3 bases, J shed 2 bases, and the junction held 8 bases outside the gene matches. The CDR3, as DNA: TGTGCCTGGAGGGTTGGGGGACAGGGTACCTACGAGCAGTACTTC. Protein product: CAWRVGGQGTYEQYF.

The rearrangement joins TRBV28 to TRBJ1-5; D gene uncertain. The CDR3 sequence is 15 residues long. In germline, CDR1 is MDHEN, CDR2 SYDVKM. V was trimmed by 2 bases and J by 2 bases, leaving 10 bases between them. Here the CDR3 reads CASSLAKRGNQPQHF. The CDR3 bases are TGTGCCAGCAGTTTAGCCAAGAGGGGCAATCAGCCCCAGCATTTT. Using reference TRBV28 and TRBJ1-5 for the parts outside the CDR3, the full variable domain is DVKVTQSSRYLVKRTGEKVFLECVQDMDHENMFWYRQDPGLGLRLIYFSYDVKMKEKGDIPEGYSVSREKKERFSLILESASTNQTSMYLCASSLAKRGNQPQHFGDGTRLSIL.

This clone was recorded only once. This chain links TRBV11-2 with TRBJ2-7, with D perhaps assigned TRBD1 or TRBD2 (5 bases each). CDR3 length: 13 amino acids. Per germline, CDR1 SGHAT and CDR2 FQNNGV. V dropped 5 bases and J dropped 4 bases, with 12 bases sitting between them. The CDR3 protein is CASSHRDPYEQYF. The CDR3 DNA sequence: TGTGCCAGCAGCCACCGGGACCCTTACGAGCAGTACTTC.

V usage is TRBV11-1 and J usage is TRBJ2-7, with 7 positions matching TRBD1. The CDR3 runs 15 residues. J gave up 3 bases and V 6 bases, and 11 bases lay outside the gene matches. Germline values: CDR1 SGHAT, CDR2 FQDESV (reference sequence). The DNA of the CDR3 is TGTGCCAGCAGTCCACCGGGACAGAATTTCTACGAGCAGTACTTC. Translation gives CASSPPGQNFYEQYF. The full variable domain, in which reference TRBV11-1 and TRBJ2-7 provide the parts outside the CDR3, is EAEVAQSPRYKITEKSQAVAFWCDPISGHATLYWYRQILGQGPELLVQFQDESVVDDSQLPKDRFSAERLKGVDSTLKIQPAELGDSAMYLCASSPPGQNFYEQYFGPGTRLTVT.

J is TRBJ2-5 and V is TRBV5-6; D unclear. The CDR3 spans 16 residues. Germline V gene sequence: CDR1 SGHDT, CDR2 YYEEEE. V was pared by 7 bases and J by 2 bases, with 21 bases between. CDR3 in DNA: TGTGCCAGCGGTAGCCCTTCCTGGAACTGGCAAGAGACCCAGTACTTC. Its translation: CASGSPSWNWQETQYF.

The chain employs TRBV5-4 and TRBJ2-1; 12 nucleotides line up with TRBD2. Germline V gene data show CDR1 as SGHNT and CDR2 as YYREEE (reference sequence). The length of the CDR3 is 16 residues. V lost 1 base and J lost 9; bases outside the gene matches: 8. The CDR3 region is CASSLTSGRKNGEQFF. CDR3 nucleotide sequence: TGTGCCAGCAGCTTGACTAGCGGGAGGAAAAACGGTGAGCAGTTCTTC.

The V gene is TRBV30, the J gene TRBJ2-1; weak D call: TRBD2 (7 bases). V was trimmed by 1 base and J by 12 bases, leaving 25 bases between them. The CDR3 covers 16 residues. CDR1 and CDR2 (germline): GTSNPN, SVGIG (reference sequence). CDR3 residues: CAWSGLGAGHLAGQFF. CDR3 nucleotides: TGTGCCTGGAGTGGTCTTGGAGCGGGACACCTCGCGGGGCAGTTCTTC.

This clone has only one observation. The junction and the germline gene differ at one end; a read error may be behind it. V is TRBV7-2 and J is TRBJ2-2; D unresolved. CDR3 length: 15 residues. Germline V gene sequence: CDR1 SGHTA, CDR2 FQGNSA. The CDR3 coding sequence is TGTGCCAGCAGCCAGCACCCTAAGAACATCGGGGAGCTGTTTTTT. The encoded protein is CASSQHPKNIGELFF.

The genes are TRBV14 and TRBJ1-6; TRBD1 might be the D (6 bases). Germline V gene sequence: CDR1 SGHDN, CDR2 FVKESK. The V end lost 4 bases, the J end lost 7 bases, and 14 bases lay between the germline ends. CDR3 length: 15 residues. In nucleotides, the CDR3 is TGTGCCAGCAGCCCCGCCGGACAGTCAAATTCACCCCTCCACTTT. Amino acid sequence: CASSPAGQSNSPLHF.

The rearrangement uses TRBV7-6 and TRBJ2-2; weak D call: TRBD2 (7 bases). The CDR3 contains 15 residues. Between the trimmed V and J ends, which lost 2 bases and 4 bases, there was a span of 11 bases. From germline, CDR1 is SGHVS and CDR2 FNYEAQ. CDR3 nucleotides: TGTGCCAGCAGCTTAAGGGGGGGAGCCACCGGGGAGCTGTTTTTT. This translates into CASSLRGGATGELFF.

The chain combines TRBV6-5 with TRBJ1-1, with a weak D call TRBD1 (5 bases). This CDR3 spans 15 amino acids. The germline gives CDR1 MNHEY, CDR2 SVGAGI. Trimming stripped 1 base from V and 1 base from J, with 10 bases between. CDR3 DNA: TGTGCCAGCAGTTACTGGAGCAGGGAGAACACTGAAGCTTTCTTT. This codes for CASSYWSRENTEAFF.

The V gene is TRBV5-4, the J gene TRBJ1-1; D is unclear. The CDR3 is made up of 15 amino acids. V was cut by 0 bases and J by 1 base, with 10 bases left in between. CDR1 and CDR2 from the germline V gene are SGHNT and YYREEE (reference sequence). The CDR3 is CASSLGRSTNTEAFF. The CDR3 coding sequence is TGTGCCAGCAGCTTGGGCCGTAGTACGAACACTGAAGCTTTCTTT.